The 18 T cell receptor beta chains presented below share a single source sample, sequenced in a study of technical replicates of blood from a handful of donors. Profiling relied on immunoSEQ multiplex PCR, and the TCRdb table lists in-frame clones only, not all of them. The sample records some 68,000 clones, roughly 95% being singletons. The sample consisted of T cells isolated from PBMCs. Every receptor here comes from a human donor in good health.

In DNA form, the CDR3 reads TGTGCCAGCAGTTTAATCAGGACAGGGGGTCAAGAGACCCAGTACTTC. Translation gives CASSLIRTGGQETQYF. J is TRBJ2-5 and V is TRBV6-5, with 10 bases lining up with TRBD1. Germline loops: CDR1 MNHEY, CDR2 SVGAGI. The CDR3 has 16 amino acids. J was trimmed by 2 bases and V by 4 bases; bases with no gene match: 7.

The J gene is TRBJ1-2, the V gene TRBV6-1; D possibly corresponds to TRBD1 (6 bases). The CDR3 extends over 14 amino acids. Germline V CDR1 and CDR2: MNHNS, SASEGT. V was pared by 4 bases and J by 3 bases, with 12 bases between. DNA for the CDR3: TGTGCCAGCAGTGGTATAAGGACAGACTATGGCTACACCTTC. It yields the protein CASSGIRTDYGYTF.

The chain recombines TRBV27 with TRBJ2-1; 8 nucleotides agree with TRBD2. The germline V gene has CDR1 MNHEY and CDR2 SMNVEV (reference sequence). The length of the CDR3 is 19 residues. Germline trimming cut 1 base from V and 3 bases from J; bases unmatched to any gene: 14. The CDR3 protein is CASSLFAGDLAGRYNEQFF. The CDR3 DNA reads as TGTGCCAGCAGTTTATTCGCAGGGGACCTAGCGGGCCGCTACAATGAGCAGTTCTTC.

The chain couples TRBV27 to TRBJ1-1; D gene unclear. This CDR3 contains 13 residues. The V end was cut by 4 bases, the J end by 2 bases, with 8 bases between. The V gene's germline CDR1 is MNHEY and CDR2 SMNVEV (reference sequence). The DNA of the CDR3 is TGTGCCAGCAGTTCAGACTCAAACACTGAAGCTTTCTTT. Translating it yields CASSSDSNTEAFF.

The chain recombines TRBV19 with TRBJ2-1, with unresolved D. Looked up from germline, CDR1 is LNHDA and CDR2 is SQIVND (reference sequence). V lost 3 bases, J lost 7 bases, and 13 bases lay in between. This CDR3 is built from 14 residues. CDR3 sequence reads: CASSIMGSKNEQFF. CDR3 nucleotide sequence: TGTGCCAGTAGTATCATGGGCAGTAAAAATGAGCAGTTCTTC. The full variable domain, with the rest looked up from reference TRBV19 and TRBJ2-1, is DGGITQSPKYLFRKEGQNVTLSCEQNLNHDAMYWYRQDPGQGLRLIYYSQIVNDFQKGDIAEGYSVSREKKESFPLTVTSAQKNPTAFYLCASSIMGSKNEQFFGPGTRLTVL.

V usage is TRBV11-2 and J usage is TRBJ1-2; 9 bases fit TRBD1. This CDR3 is 15 amino acids long. Germline CDR1 is SGHAT and CDR2 is FQNNGV. V was clipped by 4 bases and J by 4 bases; unmatched bases: 7. CDR3: CASSSNRGRIYGYTF. The CDR3 region has the DNA TGTGCCAGCAGCTCCAACAGGGGGCGCATCTATGGCTACACCTTC.

V is TRBV15 and J is TRBJ2-7; tentative D call: TRBD2 (6 bases). Germline CDR1 reads LNHNV; CDR2 reads YYDKDF (reference sequence). The ends were cut back, 1 base at V and 1 base at J, with 11 bases in the middle. The CDR3 has 15 residues. CDR3: CATSRVKGGSYEQYF. The DNA for the CDR3 is TGTGCCACCAGCAGAGTCAAAGGAGGGTCCTACGAGCAGTACTTC.

J is TRBJ1-4 and V is TRBV27; D gene ambiguous. The CDR3 loop spans 13 amino acids. V was trimmed by 3 bases and J by 14 bases, leaving 16 bases between them. Germline CDR1 is MNHEY and CDR2 is SMNVEV (reference sequence). CDR3 in amino acids: CASSLRETSTLFF. The DNA of the CDR3 is TGTGCCAGCAGTTTGAGGGAGACCTCTACTCTGTTTTTT.

The genes are TRBV6-1 and TRBJ2-7; TRBD2 aligns across 7 bases. The CDR3 runs 15 residues. Germline V CDR1 and CDR2: MNHNS, SASEGT. V trimming: 6 bases; J trimming: 2 bases; junction bases outside the gene matches: 10. The CDR3 spells CASRKGLEQTYEQYF. CDR3 DNA: TGTGCCAGCAGAAAAGGACTAGAACAAACCTACGAGCAGTACTTC.

This chain links TRBV5-1 with TRBJ2-5, with D possibly matching TRBD1 (6 bases). Germline CDR1 SGHRS, CDR2 YFSETQ. This CDR3 contains 15 residues. The V end was cut by 2 bases, the J end by 5 bases, with 16 bases between. The CDR3 bases are TGCGCCAGCAGCTTTACAGGGAGTTCAGGGGAGACCCAGTACTTC. Its translation is CASSFTGSSGETQYF.

The chain recombines TRBV11-2 with TRBJ1-6; possibly TRBD1 for D (5 bases). Trimming cost V 0 bases and J 7 bases, with 13 bases left between them. In germline, CDR1 is SGHAT, CDR2 FQNNGV. This CDR3 is 16 amino acids long. The CDR3 loop reads CASSLEWQGLNSPLHF. The CDR3 nucleotides are TGTGCCAGCAGCTTAGAATGGCAGGGCTTAAATTCACCCCTCCACTTT.

There are a few counts of this clone. The chain uses TRBV4-1 and TRBJ2-7; 7 bases are a match to TRBD2. The V and J ends lost 5 bases and 0 bases, in that order; junction bases with no gene match: 10. This CDR3 region has 16 residues. Germline CDR1 reads MGHRA; CDR2 reads YSYEKL. This CDR3 is CASSAPGTIRSYEQYF. The CDR3 DNA reads TGCGCCAGCAGCGCCCCCGGGACTATCCGCTCCTACGAGCAGTACTTC.

The V gene is TRBV5-1, the J gene TRBJ2-1, with D possibly TRBD1 on 6 matching bases. Trimming took 4 bases from V and 10 from J, leaving 12 bases between them. This CDR3 comprises 12 residues. The V gene's germline CDR1 is SGHRS and CDR2 YFSETQ. For the CDR3, the DNA is TGCGCCAGCAGCCCGAGGGGGATGGAGCAGTTCTTC. This codes for CASSPRGMEQFF.

The V call is TRBV6-6, the J call TRBJ2-2, with D perhaps matching TRBD1 (5 bases). Germline loops: CDR1 MNHNY, CDR2 SVGAGI (reference sequence). This CDR3 is built from 14 residues. With 5 bases removed from V and 4 bases from J, the gap between germline ends came to 11 bases. This CDR3 is CASSHGARTGELFF. For the CDR3, the DNA is TGTGCCAGCAGTCATGGGGCGCGCACCGGGGAGCTGTTTTTT.

The rearrangement joins TRBV6-5 to TRBJ2-3; the D gene is possibly TRBD2 (5 bases). Germline CDR1 and CDR2: MNHEY and SVGAGI. The CDR3 is 15 residues long. Trimming removed 5 bases from V and 2 bases from J, with 14 bases in between. CDR3 in amino acids: CASSRIKDFTDTQYF. Written as DNA, the CDR3 is TGTGCCAGCAGTCGCATAAAGGACTTCACAGATACGCAGTATTTT.

The chain joins TRBV11-3 to TRBJ2-3; a possible D gene is TRBD2 (7 bases). V lost 1 base, J lost 5 bases, and 16 bases lay in between. The CDR3 has 16 amino acids. From germline, CDR1 is SGHNT and CDR2 YENEEA. DNA of the CDR3: TGTGCCAGCAGCTTAGGATTTGGGGGGGCCGGAGATACGCAGTATTTT. This translates into CASSLGFGGAGDTQYF.

The sample holds one count of this clone. CDR3: CASRRIGGYGYTF. The CDR3 DNA reads as TGTGCCAGCAGAAGAATCGGGGGCTATGGCTACACCTTC. The J gene is TRBJ1-2, the V gene TRBV28; D perhaps matches TRBD1 (5 bases). V was clipped by 6 bases and J by 4 bases, with 12 bases between them. Per the germline V gene, CDR1 is MDHEN and CDR2 is SYDVKM. The CDR3 runs 13 residues.

This chain links TRBV11-2 with TRBJ2-7; 8 nucleotides match TRBD1. V dropped 4 bases and J dropped 4; count of bases not matched to a gene: 9. Germline V gives CDR1 SGHAT, CDR2 FQNNGV. CDR3 length: 15 amino acids. In DNA form, the CDR3 reads TGTGCCAGCAGCTCACGGACAGGGCGGTTGTACGAGCAGTACTTC. Amino acid sequence: CASSSRTGRLYEQYF.